The 32 T cell receptor beta chains given below trace back to one sample, sequenced in a study of blood T cell repertoires in COVID-19. Measured with immunoSEQ multiplex PCR; TCRdb has only the in-frame clones, and not every one. In the table there are tens of thousands of clones, 75% to 85% of which are singletons. The sequenced material came from peripheral blood. Source of these receptors: a human donor with acute or convalescent COVID-19. The donor label of this sample is uncertain.

This chain connects TRBV27 to TRBJ1-1, with TRBD1 matching 11 bases. CDR1 and CDR2 from the germline V gene are MNHEY and SMNVEV (reference sequence). V shed 2 bases, J shed 6 bases, and the junction held 5 bases outside the gene matches. The CDR3 spans 15 residues. CDR3 coding DNA: TGTGCCAGCAGTTTACTTCCGGGACAGGGGGCTGAAGCTTTCTTT. Its translation is CASSLLPGQGAEAFF.

The chain recombines TRBV6-5 with TRBJ2-1; 12 bases fit TRBD2. The ends lost 1 base at V and 12 bases at J; junction bases unmatched: 7. This CDR3 is built from 15 residues. Germline V lookup: CDR1 MNHEY, CDR2 SVGAGI. In DNA form, the CDR3 reads TGTGCCAGCAGTTACTTACTAGCGGGAGGATTCGTGCAGTTCTTC. Translation gives CASSYLLAGGFVQFF.

The gene calls are TRBV9 and TRBJ2-5; the match to TRBD2 covers 7 bases. CDR3 length: 15 residues. With V trimmed by 3 bases and J by 4 bases, 9 bases remained unmatched. Per the germline V gene, CDR1 is SGDLS and CDR2 is YYNGEE. CDR3 sequence reads: CASSGADGRGETQYF. CDR3 coding DNA: TGTGCCAGCAGCGGAGCCGATGGGAGGGGAGAGACCCAGTACTTC.

The CDR3 reads CASSYDGLNQPQHF. In DNA, the CDR3 is TGTGCCAGCAGTTACGACGGACTCAATCAGCCCCAGCATTTT. The chain is built from TRBV2 and TRBJ1-5; no definite D call. The CDR3 totals 14 residues. V was cut by 5 bases and J by 3 bases, with 11 bases left in between. From germline, CDR1 is SNHLY and CDR2 FYNNEI. The variable domain in full, completed from reference TRBV2 and TRBJ1-5, reads EPEVTQTPSHQVTQMGQEVILRCVPISNHLYFYWYRQILGQKVEFLVSFYNNEISEKSEIFDDQFSVERPDGSNFTLKIRSTKLEDSAMYFCASSYDGLNQPQHFGDGTRLSIL.

The chain couples TRBV5-5 to TRBJ1-2; D call uncertain. From germline, CDR1 is SGHKS and CDR2 YYEKEE (reference sequence). Deletions cut 0 bases from V and 4 bases from J, with 13 bases between. CDR3 length: 15 amino acids. The CDR3 here is CASSLGGEEPYGYTF. Here the CDR3 DNA reads TGTGCCAGCAGCTTGGGGGGAGAGGAACCCTATGGCTACACCTTC. The full variable domain, completed using reference TRBV5-5 and TRBJ1-2, is DAGVTQSPTHLIKTRGQQVTLRCSPISGHKSVSWYQQVLGQGPQFIFQYYEKEERGRGNFPDRFSARQFPNYSSELNVNALLLGDSALYLCASSLGGEEPYGYTFGSGTRLTVV.

V is TRBV5-4 and J is TRBJ1-6, with TRBD1 matching over 11 bases. The CDR3 contains 15 residues. Germline loops: CDR1 SGHNT, CDR2 YYREEE (reference sequence). Trimming took 4 bases from V and 7 from J; bases not matched to a gene: 4. The CDR3 protein is CASSPGQGGNSPLHF. The DNA for the CDR3 is TGTGCCAGCAGCCCGGGACAGGGGGGAAATTCACCCCTCCACTTT.

There are a few counts of this clone. In DNA, the CDR3 is TGTGCCAGCATCCCCCGGTCCCGATCTTTTCCGCCCTATGGCTACACCTTC. Translating it yields CASIPRSRSFPPYGYTF. The chain combines TRBV5-8 with TRBJ1-2; unclear D gene. CDR3 size: 17 residues. Looked up from germline, CDR1 is SGHTS and CDR2 is YDEGEE. Between the trimmed V and J ends, which lost 6 bases and 4 bases, there was a span of 25 bases.

This clone was seen only a few times. The chain joins TRBV24-1 to TRBJ1-2; TRBD1 agrees at 9 bases. Losses at the gene ends were 8 bases for V and 4 bases for J; bases not matched to a gene: 4. Germline loops: CDR1 KGHDR, CDR2 SFDVKD. The CDR3 has 13 residues. The CDR3 DNA follows: TGTGCCACCAAACAGGGGGCTAGCTATGGCTACACCTTC. The encoded protein is CATKQGASYGYTF.

This chain uses TRBV6-5 with TRBJ1-4; the match to TRBD1 covers 8 bases. Germline CDR1 MNHEY, CDR2 SVGAGI. The CDR3 covers 14 residues. V was pared by 6 bases and J by 3 bases, with 3 bases of the junction left unmatched. The CDR3 nucleotides read TGTGCCAGCAGGTCACAGGGGGCTAATGAAAAACTGTTTTTT. Protein: CASRSQGANEKLFF.

The V call is TRBV7-2, the J call TRBJ1-1, with a tentative D call TRBD1 (6 bases). The germline CDR1 and CDR2 sequences are SGHTA and FQGNSA. V dropped 0 bases and J dropped 5 bases, with 13 bases sitting between them. There are 15 residues in the CDR3. The CDR3 here is CASSLAGRGNTEAFF. CDR3 bases: TGTGCCAGCAGCTTAGCGGGCAGGGGTAATACTGAAGCTTTCTTT. Supplemented by reference TRBV7-2 and TRBJ1-1, the full variable domain reads GAGVSQSPSNKVTEKGKDVELRCDPISGHTALYWYRQSLGQGLEFLIYFQGNSAPDKSGLPSDRFSAERTGGSVSTLTIQRTQQEDSAVYLCASSLAGRGNTEAFFGQGTRLTVV.

Worth noting for this clone: Other DNA sequences within the sample encode an identical CDR3. This rearrangement joins TRBV6-5 to TRBJ2-6, with D possibly matching TRBD1 (5 bases). Per the germline V gene, CDR1 is MNHEY and CDR2 is SVGAGI. V gave up 7 bases and J gave up 3 bases, with 7 bases separating them. CDR3 length: 13 residues. CDR3 nucleotide sequence: TGTGCCAGCAAGACAGTTGGGGCCAACGTCCTGACTTTC. It is translated as CASKTVGANVLTF.

The V gene is TRBV12-3 or TRBV12-4, the J gene TRBJ1-2; weak D call: TRBD1 (5 bases). V was cut by 2 bases and J by 7 bases, with 11 bases left in between. The CDR3 is made up of 13 amino acids. The CDR3, as DNA: TGTGCCAGCAGTTTATCGGGGGGTGGTGGCTACACCTTC. It encodes CASSLSGGGGYTF.

The chain is built from TRBV6-5 and TRBJ1-1; no firm D call. The CDR3 loop spans 14 amino acids. Germline V gene data show CDR1 as MNHEY and CDR2 as SVGAGI. V lost 2 bases and J lost 5, with 12 bases in between. The CDR3 sequence: CASSYAALWTEAFF. The CDR3 coding sequence is TGTGCCAGCAGTTACGCGGCCCTATGGACTGAAGCTTTCTTT.

The chain combines TRBV11-3 with TRBJ2-5; D is perhaps TRBD1 (7 bases). The CDR3 is made up of 13 amino acids. Per germline, CDR1 SGHNT and CDR2 YENEEA. V was clipped by 6 bases and J by 1 base, with 9 bases between them. The DNA of the CDR3 is TGTGCCAGCAGGCAGGGGGGCCAAGAGACCCAGTACTTC. Its translation is CASRQGGQETQYF.

This chain connects TRBV9 to TRBJ2-7; possible D gene TRBD2, 6 bases. The CDR3 spans 16 residues. The germline V and J ends were trimmed by 1 base and 0 bases, with 14 bases remaining between them. CDR1 and CDR2 (germline): SGDLS, YYNGEE. The CDR3 DNA reads TGTGCCAGCAGCGTATTTTCTAGCGCGAGCTCCTACGAGCAGTACTTC. It is translated as CASSVFSSASSYEQYF.

This sequence joins TRBV7-8 and TRBJ1-2, with 8 bases matching TRBD1. Trimming at V came to 5 bases and at J to 1 base, leaving 12 bases not matched to a gene. Germline V CDR1 and CDR2: SGHVS, FQNEAQ. The CDR3 consists of 17 residues. The CDR3 loop reads CASSPGTGPNFNYGYTF. The CDR3 DNA reads TGTGCCAGCAGCCCAGGGACAGGACCAAACTTTAACTATGGCTACACCTTC.

CDR3 residues: CASSTGGPEETQYF. For the CDR3, the DNA is TGCGCCAGCAGTACGGGGGGGCCAGAAGAGACCCAGTACTTC. V usage is TRBV10-1 and J usage is TRBJ2-5; 8 bases are shared with TRBD2. CDR1 is WNHNN, CDR2 SYGVQD, per germline (reference sequence). The CDR3 is made up of 14 amino acids. V lost 5 bases and J lost 3; bases outside the gene matches: 5.

V is TRBV6-2 or TRBV6-3 and J is TRBJ2-2; 10 bases are shared with TRBD1. Germline V gene data show CDR1 as MNHEY and CDR2 as SVGEGT. The CDR3 is 16 amino acids. V lost 6 bases and J lost 6; bases outside the gene matches: 10. The CDR3: CASSPIGTGDAGELFF. The CDR3 nucleotides read TGTGCCAGCAGCCCCATCGGGACAGGGGACGCCGGGGAGCTGTTTTTT.

The rearrangement links TRBV7-2 to TRBJ2-1; 10 bases align to TRBD2. V lost 1 base, J lost 9 bases, and 6 bases stayed unmatched. The CDR3 sequence is 15 residues long. Germline assignment: CDR1 SGHTA and CDR2 FQGNSA. The CDR3, as DNA: TGTGCCAGCAGCTTAGGAGCGGGGGGGCTAAGTGAGCAGTTCTTC. This sequence encodes CASSLGAGGLSEQFF. Using reference TRBV7-2 and TRBJ2-1 for the parts outside the CDR3, the full variable domain is GAGVSQSPSNKVTEKGKDVELRCDPISGHTALYWYRQSLGQGLEFLIYFQGNSAPDKSGLPSDRFSAERTGGSVSTLTIQRTQQEDSAVYLCASSLGAGGLSEQFFGPGTRLTVL.

The chain links TRBV28 to TRBJ1-1, with a tentative D call TRBD1 (5 bases). The CDR3 is 13 residues long. V lost 6 bases and J 1 base, leaving 9 bases between the germline ends. Germline loops: CDR1 MDHEN, CDR2 SYDVKM. The CDR3 reads CASRDTWNTEAFF. As DNA, the CDR3 is TGTGCCAGCAGGGACACCTGGAACACTGAAGCTTTCTTT.

This clone was seen once. The chain joins TRBV13 to TRBJ2-3; TRBD2 agrees at 10 bases. The CDR3 runs to 15 residues. The junction had 6 bases not matched to a gene; V was cut back by 5 bases and J by 4 bases. The germline CDR1 and CDR2 sequences are PRHDT and FYEKMQ (reference sequence). DNA of the CDR3: TGTGCCAGCAGCCCTTTAGCGGGAGGTGCAGATACGCAGTATTTT. Its protein is CASSPLAGGADTQYF.

This chain uses TRBV2 with TRBJ1-1; unclear D gene. Germline loops: CDR1 SNHLY, CDR2 FYNNEI. The CDR3 has 11 residues. Trimming removed 5 bases from V and 3 bases from J, with 4 bases in between. CDR3 DNA: TGTGCCAGCAGTCAATACACTGAAGCTTTCTTT. It yields the protein CASSQYTEAFF. The full variable domain, in which reference TRBV2 and TRBJ1-1 provide the parts outside the CDR3, is EPEVTQTPSHQVTQMGQEVILRCVPISNHLYFYWYRQILGQKVEFLVSFYNNEISEKSEIFDDQFSVERPDGSNFTLKIRSTKLEDSAMYFCASSQYTEAFFGQGTRLTVV.

This chain uses TRBV5-6 with TRBJ1-6; the match to TRBD1 covers 7 bases. Trimming removed 1 base from V and 3 bases from J; junction bases left unmatched: 4. The CDR3 covers 16 residues. The V gene's germline CDR1 is SGHDT and CDR2 YYEEEE. For the CDR3, the DNA is TGTGCCAGCAGCTTGCTCGGGACAGACTATAATTCACCCCTCCACTTT. It is translated as CASSLLGTDYNSPLHF.

The rearrangement joins TRBV6-5 to TRBJ1-1; D gene unclear. The CDR3 runs to 16 residues. CDR1 MNHEY and CDR2 SVGAGI come from the germline V gene. Trimming cost V 0 bases and J 5 bases, with 16 bases left between them. CDR3 nucleotide sequence: TGTGCCAGCAGTTACTCGATCGACCACTATAGGACTGAAGCTTTCTTT. This codes for CASSYSIDHYRTEAFF.

The chain has TRBV5-6 and TRBJ2-1, with TRBD2 matching over 12 bases. V shed 3 bases, J shed 6 bases, and the junction held 4 bases outside the gene matches. The germline V gene encodes CDR1 SGHDT and CDR2 YYEEEE. This CDR3 comprises 15 residues. CDR3 nucleotide sequence: TGTGCCAGCAGCTCTAGCGGGAGGGCCTCCAATGAGCAGTTCTTC. As protein: CASSSSGRASNEQFF.

The chain has TRBV10-3 and TRBJ1-4; D unresolved. The CDR3 extends over 13 amino acids. The V gene's germline CDR1 is ENHRY and CDR2 SYGVKD. V dropped 6 bases and J dropped 0 bases, with 5 bases sitting between them. CDR3 sequence reads: CAISTPTNEKLFF. Written as DNA, the CDR3 is TGTGCCATCAGCACTCCAACTAATGAAAAACTGTTTTTT.

The rearrangement uses TRBV5-1 and TRBJ1-6; D remains ambiguous. The V end lost 5 bases, the J end lost 6 bases, and 15 bases lay between the germline ends. The CDR3 length is 15 residues. The V gene's germline CDR1 is SGHRS and CDR2 YFSETQ. CDR3 coding DNA: TGCGCCAGCAGTCGGGCAGGAGGAGGTAATTCACCCCTCCACTTT. Protein product: CASSRAGGGNSPLHF.

J is TRBJ2-3 and V is TRBV11-3; 10 bases fit TRBD1. CDR3 length: 15 amino acids. V shed 6 bases and J 4 bases; nucleotides not matched to a gene: 7. Per the germline V gene, CDR1 is SGHNT and CDR2 is YENEEA. The CDR3 DNA follows: TGTGCCAGCAGTCCGGGACAGGGGTCATCAGATACGCAGTATTTT. Residues: CASSPGQGSSDTQYF.

In its sample, this clone was seen a few times. The chain is built from TRBV12-3 or TRBV12-4 and TRBJ2-1, with 10 bases fitting TRBD2. After removal of 6 bases from V and 9 bases from J, the junction contained 5 bases not matched to a gene. This CDR3 contains 13 residues. In DNA form, the CDR3 reads TGTGCCAGCAGCGGGACTAGCGTTGGTGAGCAGTTCTTC. Amino acids: CASSGTSVGEQFF.

DNA for the CDR3: TGTGCCAGCAGCGAGCACCGGGACAGGGTCGGGGCTGGGGCCAACGTCCTGACTTTC. It yields the protein CASSEHRDRVGAGANVLTF. The genes are TRBV7-6 and TRBJ2-6; the match to TRBD1 covers 9 bases. Trimming cost V 5 bases and J 2 bases; bases outside gene matches: 13. Germline V gene sequence: CDR1 SGHVS, CDR2 FNYEAQ. The CDR3 totals 19 residues.

This clone was detected once. The chain uses TRBV4-1 and TRBJ2-2, with 12 bases identical to TRBD2. Germline V CDR1 and CDR2: MGHRA, YSYEKL. This CDR3 comprises 18 residues. Trimming at V came to 4 bases and at J to 6 bases, leaving 12 bases not matched to a gene. CDR3 loop: CASSPRASGGAVAGELFF. The CDR3 DNA sequence: TGCGCCAGCAGCCCGAGGGCTAGCGGGGGGGCCGTTGCCGGGGAGCTGTTTTTT.

The chain recombines TRBV6-5 with TRBJ1-1; tentative D call: TRBD1 (6 bases). Between the trimmed V and J ends, which lost 5 bases and 6 bases, there was a span of 16 bases. Germline CDR1 reads MNHEY; CDR2 reads SVGAGI. The CDR3 extends over 14 amino acids. CDR3 amino acids: CASSRGGSGPEAFF. The CDR3 DNA is TGTGCCAGCAGTAGGGGGGGAAGCGGCCCTGAAGCTTTCTTT.